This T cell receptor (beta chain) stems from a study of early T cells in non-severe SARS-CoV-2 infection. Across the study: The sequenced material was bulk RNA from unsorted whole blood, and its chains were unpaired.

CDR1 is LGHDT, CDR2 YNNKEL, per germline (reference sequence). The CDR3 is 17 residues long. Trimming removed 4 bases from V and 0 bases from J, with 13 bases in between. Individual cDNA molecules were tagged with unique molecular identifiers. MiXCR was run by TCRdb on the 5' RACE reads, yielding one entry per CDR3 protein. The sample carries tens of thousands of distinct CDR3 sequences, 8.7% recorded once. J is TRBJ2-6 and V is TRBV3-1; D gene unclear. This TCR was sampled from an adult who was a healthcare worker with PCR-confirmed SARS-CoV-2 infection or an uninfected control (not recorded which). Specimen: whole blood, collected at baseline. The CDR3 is CASSPAVDGSGANVLTF. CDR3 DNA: TGTGCCAGCAGCCCAGCCGTGGACGGCTCTGGGGCCAACGTCCTGACTTTC.